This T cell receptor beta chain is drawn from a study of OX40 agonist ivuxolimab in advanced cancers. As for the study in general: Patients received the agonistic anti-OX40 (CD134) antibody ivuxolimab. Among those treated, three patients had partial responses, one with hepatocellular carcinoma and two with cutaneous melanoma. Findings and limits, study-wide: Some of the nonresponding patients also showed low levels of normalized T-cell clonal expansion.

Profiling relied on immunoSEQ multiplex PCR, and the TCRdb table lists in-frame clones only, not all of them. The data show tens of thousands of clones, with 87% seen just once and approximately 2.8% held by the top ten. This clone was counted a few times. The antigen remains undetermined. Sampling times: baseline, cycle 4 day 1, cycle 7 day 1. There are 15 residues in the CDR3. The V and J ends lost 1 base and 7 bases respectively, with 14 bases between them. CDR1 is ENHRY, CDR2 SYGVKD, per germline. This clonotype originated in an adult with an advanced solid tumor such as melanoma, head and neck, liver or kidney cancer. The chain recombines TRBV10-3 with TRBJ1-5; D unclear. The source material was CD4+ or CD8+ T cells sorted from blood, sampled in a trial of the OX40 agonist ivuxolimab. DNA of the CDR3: TGTGCCATCAGTGAGTTCGAGGGTATCGGGCAGCCCCAGCATTTT. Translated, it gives CAISEFEGIGQPQHF.